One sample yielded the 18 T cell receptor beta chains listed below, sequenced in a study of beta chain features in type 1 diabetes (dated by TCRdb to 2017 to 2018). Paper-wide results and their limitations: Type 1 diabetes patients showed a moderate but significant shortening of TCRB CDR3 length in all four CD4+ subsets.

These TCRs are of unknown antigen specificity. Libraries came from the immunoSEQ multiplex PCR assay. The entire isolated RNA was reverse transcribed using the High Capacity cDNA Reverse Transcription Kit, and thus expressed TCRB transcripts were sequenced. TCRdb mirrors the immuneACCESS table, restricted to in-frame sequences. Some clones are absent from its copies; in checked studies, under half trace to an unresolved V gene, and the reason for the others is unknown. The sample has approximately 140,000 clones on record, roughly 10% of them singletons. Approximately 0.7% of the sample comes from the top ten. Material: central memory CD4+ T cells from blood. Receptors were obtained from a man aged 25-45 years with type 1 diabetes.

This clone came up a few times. The CDR3, as DNA: TGCGCCAGCAGCACTAGCCGTGTAGAGACCCAGTACTTC. Residues: CASSTSRVETQYF. This chain connects TRBV5-1 to TRBJ2-5, with D possibly being TRBD2 (6 bases). From germline, CDR1 is SGHRS and CDR2 YFSETQ. V dropped 4 bases and J dropped 4 bases, with 11 bases sitting between them. CDR3 length: 13 amino acids.

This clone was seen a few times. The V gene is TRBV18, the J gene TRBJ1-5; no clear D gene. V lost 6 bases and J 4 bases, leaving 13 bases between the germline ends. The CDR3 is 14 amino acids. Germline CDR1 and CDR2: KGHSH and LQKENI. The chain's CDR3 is CASSEGRSNQPQHF. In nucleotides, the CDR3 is TGTGCCAGCTCCGAGGGCAGATCGAATCAGCCCCAGCATTTT.

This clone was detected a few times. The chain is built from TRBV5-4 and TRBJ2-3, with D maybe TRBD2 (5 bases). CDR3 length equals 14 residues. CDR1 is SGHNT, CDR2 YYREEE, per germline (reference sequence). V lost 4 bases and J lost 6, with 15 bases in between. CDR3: CASSPGGTGDTQYF. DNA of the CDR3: TGTGCCAGCAGCCCCGGAGGTACGGGGGATACGCAGTATTTT.

As DNA, the CDR3 is TGCGCCAGCAGTCGCGAGCGGGGGAGGTGGGATGAGCAGTTCTTC. Translated, it gives CASSRERGRWDEQFF. The chain uses TRBV23-1 and TRBJ2-1, with 8 bases identical to TRBD2. TRBV23-1 is an open reading frame, and its role is uncertain. The CDR3 has 15 amino acids. After removal of 4 bases from V and 8 bases from J, the junction contained 10 bases not matched to a gene.

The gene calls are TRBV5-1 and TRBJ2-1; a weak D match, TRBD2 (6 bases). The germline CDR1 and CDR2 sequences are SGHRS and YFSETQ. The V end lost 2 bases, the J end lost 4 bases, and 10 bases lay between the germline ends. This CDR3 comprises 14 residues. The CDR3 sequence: CASSFGTQYNEQFF. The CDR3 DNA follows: TGCGCCAGCAGCTTCGGGACTCAATACAATGAGCAGTTCTTC.

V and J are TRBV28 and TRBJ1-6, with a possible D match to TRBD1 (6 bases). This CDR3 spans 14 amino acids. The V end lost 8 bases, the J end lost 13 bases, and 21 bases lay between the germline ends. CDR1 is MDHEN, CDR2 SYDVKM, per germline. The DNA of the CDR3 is TGTGCCAGCCTTACTCCGGGACACCCTTACCCCCTCCACTTT. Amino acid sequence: CASLTPGHPYPLHF.

The CDR3 bases are TGTGCCAGCAGTAATTTACGCGGGGGGTCCGAGGGGGAGACCCAGTACTTC. Residues: CASSNLRGGSEGETQYF. The chain is built from TRBV25-1 and TRBJ2-5, with 8 bases that match TRBD2. Germline V lookup: CDR1 MGHDK, CDR2 SYGVNS. V lost 5 bases and J lost 5; bases outside the gene matches: 16. This CDR3 is built from 17 residues.

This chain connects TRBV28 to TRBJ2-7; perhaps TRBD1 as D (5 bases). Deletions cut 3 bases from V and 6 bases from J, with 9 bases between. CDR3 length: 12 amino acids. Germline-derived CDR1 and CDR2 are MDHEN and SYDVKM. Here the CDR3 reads CASSLGRAEQYF. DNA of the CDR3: TGTGCCAGCAGTTTGGGCAGGGCCGAGCAGTACTTC.

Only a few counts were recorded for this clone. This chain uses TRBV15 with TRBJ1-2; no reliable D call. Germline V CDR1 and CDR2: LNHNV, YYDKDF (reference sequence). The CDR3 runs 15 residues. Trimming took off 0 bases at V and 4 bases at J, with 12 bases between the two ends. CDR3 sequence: CATSRDERTTYGYTF. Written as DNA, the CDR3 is TGTGCCACCAGCAGAGATGAACGGACTACCTATGGCTACACCTTC.

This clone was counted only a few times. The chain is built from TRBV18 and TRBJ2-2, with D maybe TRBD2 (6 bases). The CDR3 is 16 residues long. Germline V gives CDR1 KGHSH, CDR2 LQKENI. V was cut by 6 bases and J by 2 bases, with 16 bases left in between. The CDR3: CASSPGTPINTGELFF. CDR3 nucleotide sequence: TGTGCCAGCTCGCCCGGGACTCCTATCAACACCGGGGAGCTGTTTTTT.

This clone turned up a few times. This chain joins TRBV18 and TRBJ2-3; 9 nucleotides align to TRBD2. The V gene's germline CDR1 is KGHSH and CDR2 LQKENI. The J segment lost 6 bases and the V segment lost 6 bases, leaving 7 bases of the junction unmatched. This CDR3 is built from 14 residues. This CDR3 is CASSPGTSKDTQYF. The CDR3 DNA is TGTGCCAGCTCCCCCGGGACTAGCAAGGATACGCAGTATTTT.

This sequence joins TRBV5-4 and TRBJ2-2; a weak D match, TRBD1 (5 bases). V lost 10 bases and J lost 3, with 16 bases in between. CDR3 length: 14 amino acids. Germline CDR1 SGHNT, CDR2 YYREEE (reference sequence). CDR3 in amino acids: CADPMGRDTGELFF. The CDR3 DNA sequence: TGTGCCGATCCGATGGGGCGAGACACCGGGGAGCTGTTTTTT.

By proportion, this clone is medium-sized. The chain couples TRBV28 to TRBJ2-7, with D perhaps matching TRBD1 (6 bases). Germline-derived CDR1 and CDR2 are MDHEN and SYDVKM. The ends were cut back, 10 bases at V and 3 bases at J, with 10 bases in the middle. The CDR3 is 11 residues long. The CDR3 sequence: CATGQSYEQYF. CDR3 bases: TGTGCCACTGGACAGAGCTACGAGCAGTACTTC.

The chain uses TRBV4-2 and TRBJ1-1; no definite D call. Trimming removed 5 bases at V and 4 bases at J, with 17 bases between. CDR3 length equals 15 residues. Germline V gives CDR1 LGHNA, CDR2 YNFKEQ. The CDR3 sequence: CASSTFLQSATEAFF. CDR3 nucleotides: TGTGCCAGCAGCACTTTCTTACAGTCGGCCACTGAAGCTTTCTTT.

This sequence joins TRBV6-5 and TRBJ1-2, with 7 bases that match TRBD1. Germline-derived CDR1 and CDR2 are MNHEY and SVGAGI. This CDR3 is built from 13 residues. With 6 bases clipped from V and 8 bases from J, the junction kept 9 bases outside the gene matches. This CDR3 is CASSQDRLTGYTF. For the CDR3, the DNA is TGTGCCAGCAGCCAGGACAGGCTTACGGGCTACACCTTC.

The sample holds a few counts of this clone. The CDR3 DNA reads TGTGCCAGCAGTCAACAGGGGGCGGGGGAGACCCAGTACTTC. This gives the protein CASSQQGAGETQYF. The rearrangement joins TRBV7-2 to TRBJ2-5, with 9 bases identical to TRBD1. This CDR3 is built from 14 residues. Trimming at V came to 6 bases and at J to 5 bases, leaving 7 bases not matched to a gene. From germline, CDR1 is SGHTA and CDR2 FQGNSA.

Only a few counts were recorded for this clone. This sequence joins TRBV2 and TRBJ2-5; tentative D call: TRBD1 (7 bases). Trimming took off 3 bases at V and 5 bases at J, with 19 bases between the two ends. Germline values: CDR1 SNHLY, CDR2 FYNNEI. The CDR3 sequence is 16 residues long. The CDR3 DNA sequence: TGTGCCAGCAGTGAGGCCACAGGGGAGGATGGGGAGACCCAGTACTTC. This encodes CASSEATGEDGETQYF.

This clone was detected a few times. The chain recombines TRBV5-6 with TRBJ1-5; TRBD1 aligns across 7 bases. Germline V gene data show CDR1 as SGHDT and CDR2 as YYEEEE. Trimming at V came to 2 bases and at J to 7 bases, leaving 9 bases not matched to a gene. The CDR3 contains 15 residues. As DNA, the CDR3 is TGTGCCAGCAGCTTATCAACAGGGGATCGGCAGCCCCAGCATTTT. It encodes CASSLSTGDRQPQHF. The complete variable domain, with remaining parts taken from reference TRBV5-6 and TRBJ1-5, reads DAGVTQSPTHLIKTRGQQVTLRCSPKSGHDTVSWYQQALGQGPQFIFQYYEEEERQRGNFPDRFSGHQFPNYSSELNVNALLLGDSALYLCASSLSTGDRQPQHFGDGTRLSIL.